The source of this T cell receptor (beta chain) is a study of blood T cell repertoires in COVID-19. Study-wide context: COVID-19 samples collected from the United States, Italy and Spain covered acute and convalescent phases. In each case, the material was cDNA or gDNA derived from T cells, B-cell-depleted T cells, or PBMCs.

This clone has a single count. This CDR3 has 15 amino acids. J was trimmed by 3 bases and V by 6 bases; bases with no gene match: 7. CDR1 and CDR2 from the germline V gene are SNHLY and FYNNEI. The authors' processing: The authors estimated nucleated cell counts from reference gene primer amplification. Repertoires were generated with immunoSEQ multiplex PCR, while TCRdb's copy carries only in-frame clones and drops some. Clone size and the V and J calls come from that table; the DNA yielded D and trimming. The profile shows 130,000 or so clones, roughly 90% of them singletons. The rearrangement links TRBV2 to TRBJ2-2, with TRBD2 matching 7 bases. Sequenced: peripheral blood. The sequence came from a man aged 50 or older with active or convalescent COVID-19. The CDR3 reads CASSQKRDYTGELFF. The CDR3 DNA sequence: TGTGCCAGCAGCCAAAAGCGGGATTACACCGGGGAGCTGTTTTTT.